This entry concerns a single T cell receptor (beta chain). This specimen belongs to a study of blood T cell repertoires in COVID-19. This CDR3 region has 16 residues. Per the germline V gene, CDR1 is SEHNR and CDR2 is FQNEAQ (reference sequence). The V and J ends lost 4 bases and 3 bases, in that order; junction bases with no gene match: 7. Cohorts were determined from participant-reported clinical history. Original processing notes: How many nucleated cells were present was estimated from reference gene primer amplification. The assay was immunoSEQ multiplex PCR, and TCRdb's table has in-frame clones only and misses some. For V, J and clone size, that table is used; D and trimming come from the DNA. The table has 300,000 to 450,000 clones, 75% to 90% seen once.

This TCR derives from a man younger than 35 who had recovered from COVID-19. V is TRBV7-9 and J is TRBJ1-2; 11 bases match TRBD1. The sequenced material came from PBMCs or T cells enriched from blood (not recorded which). CDR3 DNA: TGTGCCAGCAGCTACCTACCGGGACAGGGGGACTATGGCTACACCTTC. Translation gives CASSYLPGQGDYGYTF.